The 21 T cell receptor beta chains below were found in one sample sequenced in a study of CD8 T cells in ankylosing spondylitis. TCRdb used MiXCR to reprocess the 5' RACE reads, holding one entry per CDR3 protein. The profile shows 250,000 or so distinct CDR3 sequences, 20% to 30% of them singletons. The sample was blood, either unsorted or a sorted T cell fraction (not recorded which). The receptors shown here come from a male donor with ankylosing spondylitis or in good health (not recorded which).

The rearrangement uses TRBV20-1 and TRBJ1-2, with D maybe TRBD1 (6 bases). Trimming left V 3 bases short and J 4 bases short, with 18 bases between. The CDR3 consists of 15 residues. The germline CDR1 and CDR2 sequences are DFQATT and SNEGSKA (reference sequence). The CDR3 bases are TGCAGTGCTAGCTCGGGGGCGCTAACTGTCTATGGCTACACCTTC. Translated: CSASSGALTVYGYTF.

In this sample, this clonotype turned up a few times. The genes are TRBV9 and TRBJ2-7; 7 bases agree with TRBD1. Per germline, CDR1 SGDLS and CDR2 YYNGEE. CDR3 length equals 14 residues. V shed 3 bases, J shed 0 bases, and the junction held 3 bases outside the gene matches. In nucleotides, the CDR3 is TGTGCCAGCAGCGCCCGGGACAGCTCCTACGAGCAGTACTTC. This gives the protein CASSARDSSYEQYF.

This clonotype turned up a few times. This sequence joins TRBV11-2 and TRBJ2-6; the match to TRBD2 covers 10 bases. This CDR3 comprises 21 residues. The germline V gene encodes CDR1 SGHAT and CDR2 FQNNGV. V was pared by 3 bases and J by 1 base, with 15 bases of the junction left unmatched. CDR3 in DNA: TGTGCCAGCAGCTTCCCACTAGCGGGACTCGAGAGCTCTTCTGGGGCCAACGTCCTGACTTTC. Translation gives CASSFPLAGLESSSGANVLTF.

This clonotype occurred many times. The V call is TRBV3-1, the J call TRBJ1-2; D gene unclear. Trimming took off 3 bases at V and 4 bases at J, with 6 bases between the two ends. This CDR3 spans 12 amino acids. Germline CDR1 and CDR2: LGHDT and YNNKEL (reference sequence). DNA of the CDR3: TGTGCCAGCAGCCACGGGGTCTATGGCTACACCTTC. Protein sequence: CASSHGVYGYTF.

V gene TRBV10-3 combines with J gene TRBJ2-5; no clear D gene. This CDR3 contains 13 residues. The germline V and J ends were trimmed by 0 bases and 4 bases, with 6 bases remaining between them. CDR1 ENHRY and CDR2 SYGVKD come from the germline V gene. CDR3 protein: CAISESEVETQYF. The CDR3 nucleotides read TGTGCCATCAGTGAGTCAGAGGTAGAGACCCAGTACTTC.

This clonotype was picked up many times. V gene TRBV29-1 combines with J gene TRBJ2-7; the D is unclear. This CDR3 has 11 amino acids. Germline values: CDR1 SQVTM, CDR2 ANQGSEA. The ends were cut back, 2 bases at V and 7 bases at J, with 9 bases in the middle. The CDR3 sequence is CSVEMRTEQYF. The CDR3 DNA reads TGCAGCGTTGAAATGCGAACGGAGCAGTACTTC.

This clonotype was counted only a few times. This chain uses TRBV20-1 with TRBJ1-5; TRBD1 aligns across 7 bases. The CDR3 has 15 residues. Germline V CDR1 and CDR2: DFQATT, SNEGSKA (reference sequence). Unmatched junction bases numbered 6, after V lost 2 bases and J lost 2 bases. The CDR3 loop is CSARSGQAGNQPQHF. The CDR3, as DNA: TGCAGTGCTAGAAGCGGACAGGCTGGCAATCAGCCCCAGCATTTT.

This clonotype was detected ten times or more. The CDR3 loop reads CASSYSGTGVYEQYF. The CDR3 DNA reads as TGTGCCAGCAGTTACTCCGGGACAGGGGTCTACGAGCAGTACTTC. V usage is TRBV6-5 and J usage is TRBJ2-7, with 10 bases fitting TRBD1. The germline V gene encodes CDR1 MNHEY and CDR2 SVGAGI. V was pared by 0 bases and J by 3 bases, with 2 bases of the junction left unmatched. The CDR3 runs to 15 residues.

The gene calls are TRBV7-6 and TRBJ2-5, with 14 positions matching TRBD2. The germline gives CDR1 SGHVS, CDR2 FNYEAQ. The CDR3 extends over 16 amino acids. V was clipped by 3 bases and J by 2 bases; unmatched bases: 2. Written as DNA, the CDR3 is TGTGCCAGCAGCTTCGGACTAGCGGGGGGACAAGAGACCCAGTACTTC. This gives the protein CASSFGLAGGQETQYF. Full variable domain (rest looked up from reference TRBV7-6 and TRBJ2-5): GAGVSQSPRYKVTKRGQDVALRCDPISGHVSLYWYRQALGQGPEFLTYFNYEAQQDKSGLPNDRFSAERPEGSISTLTIQRTEQRDSAMYRCASSFGLAGGQETQYFGPGTRLLVL.

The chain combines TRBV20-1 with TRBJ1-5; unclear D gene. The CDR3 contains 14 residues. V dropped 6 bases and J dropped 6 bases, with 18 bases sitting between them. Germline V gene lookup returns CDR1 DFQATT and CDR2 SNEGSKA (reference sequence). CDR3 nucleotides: TGCAGTGCCGCTGTCCGAGGGCCCGGTCAGCCCCAGCATTTT. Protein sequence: CSAAVRGPGQPQHF.

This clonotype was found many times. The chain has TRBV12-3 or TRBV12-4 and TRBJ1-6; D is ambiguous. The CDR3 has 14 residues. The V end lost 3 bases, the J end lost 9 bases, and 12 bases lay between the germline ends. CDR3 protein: CASSFAGIGSPLHF. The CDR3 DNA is TGTGCCAGCAGTTTTGCCGGGATCGGTTCACCCCTCCACTTT.

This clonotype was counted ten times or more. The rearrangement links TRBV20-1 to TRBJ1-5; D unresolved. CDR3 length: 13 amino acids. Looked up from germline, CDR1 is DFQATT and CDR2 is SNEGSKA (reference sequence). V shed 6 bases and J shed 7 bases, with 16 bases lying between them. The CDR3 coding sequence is TGCAGTGCCGCCGATTCGGTTCGGCAGCCCCAGCATTTT. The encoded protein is CSAADSVRQPQHF.

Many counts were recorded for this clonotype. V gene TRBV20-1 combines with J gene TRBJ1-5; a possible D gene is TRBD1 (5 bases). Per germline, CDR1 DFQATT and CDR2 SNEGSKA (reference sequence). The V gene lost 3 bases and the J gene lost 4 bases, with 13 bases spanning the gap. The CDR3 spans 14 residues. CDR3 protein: CSASRGAVNQPQHF. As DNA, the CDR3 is TGCAGTGCTAGTAGGGGCGCGGTAAATCAGCCCCAGCATTTT.

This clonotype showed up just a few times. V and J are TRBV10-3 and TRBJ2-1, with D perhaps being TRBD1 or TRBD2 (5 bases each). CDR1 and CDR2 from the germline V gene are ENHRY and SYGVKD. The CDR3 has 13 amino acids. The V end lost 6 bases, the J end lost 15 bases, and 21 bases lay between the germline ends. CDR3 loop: CAIRGAGNPRGFF. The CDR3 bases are TGTGCCATCAGAGGTGCGGGCAACCCGAGGGGGTTCTTC.

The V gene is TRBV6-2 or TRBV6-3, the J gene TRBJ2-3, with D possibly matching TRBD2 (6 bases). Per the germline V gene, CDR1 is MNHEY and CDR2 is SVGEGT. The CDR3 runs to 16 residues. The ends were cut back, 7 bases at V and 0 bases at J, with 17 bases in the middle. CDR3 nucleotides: TGTGCCAGCATCAACCTCGGAGGGTCTAGCACAGATACGCAGTATTTT. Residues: CASINLGGSSTDTQYF.

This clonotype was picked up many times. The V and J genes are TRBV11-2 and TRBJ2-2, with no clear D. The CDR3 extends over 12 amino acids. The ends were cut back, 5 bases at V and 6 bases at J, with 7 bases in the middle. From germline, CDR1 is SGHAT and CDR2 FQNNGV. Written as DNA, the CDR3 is TGTGCCAGCAGCCCAGATTCCGGGGAGCTGTTTTTT. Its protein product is CASSPDSGELFF.

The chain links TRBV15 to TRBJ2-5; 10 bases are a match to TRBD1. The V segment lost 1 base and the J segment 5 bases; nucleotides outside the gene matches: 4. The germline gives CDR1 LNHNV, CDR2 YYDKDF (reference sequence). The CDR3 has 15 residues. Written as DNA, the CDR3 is TGTGCCACCAGCAGAGGTGACAGGGGGCTTGAGACCCAGTACTTC. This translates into CATSRGDRGLETQYF.

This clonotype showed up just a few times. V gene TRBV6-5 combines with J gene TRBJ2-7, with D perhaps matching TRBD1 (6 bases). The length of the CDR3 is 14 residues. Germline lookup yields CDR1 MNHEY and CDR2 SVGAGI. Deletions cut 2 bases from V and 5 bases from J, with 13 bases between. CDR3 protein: CASSYRQGRDEQYF. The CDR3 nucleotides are TGTGCCAGCAGTTACCGGCAGGGGCGGGACGAGCAGTACTTC.

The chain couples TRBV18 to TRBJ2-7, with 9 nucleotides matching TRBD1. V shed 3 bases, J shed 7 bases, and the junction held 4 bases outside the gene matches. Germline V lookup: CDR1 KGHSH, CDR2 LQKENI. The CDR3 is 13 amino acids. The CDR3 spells CASSPDRGDEQYF. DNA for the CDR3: TGTGCCAGCTCACCCGACAGGGGGGATGAGCAGTACTTC.

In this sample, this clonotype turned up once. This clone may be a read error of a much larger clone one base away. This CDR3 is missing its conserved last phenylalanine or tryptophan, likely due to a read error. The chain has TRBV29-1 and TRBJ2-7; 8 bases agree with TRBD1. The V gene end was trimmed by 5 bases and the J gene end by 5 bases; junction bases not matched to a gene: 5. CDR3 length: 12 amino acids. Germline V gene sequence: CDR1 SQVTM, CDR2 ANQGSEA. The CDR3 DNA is TGCAGCGTTCGAATACAGGGGGACGAGCAGTACTTA. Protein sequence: CSVRIQGDEQYL.

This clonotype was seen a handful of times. The CDR3 here is CASSSPRGAGLHQPQHF. For the CDR3, the DNA is TGTGCCAGCAGTTCCCCCCGGGGGGCGGGTTTACATCAGCCCCAGCATTTT. This rearrangement joins TRBV28 to TRBJ1-5, with a possible D match to TRBD1 (6 bases). V was trimmed by 4 bases and J by 5 bases, leaving 21 bases between them. The germline V gene encodes CDR1 MDHEN and CDR2 SYDVKM. This CDR3 comprises 17 residues.